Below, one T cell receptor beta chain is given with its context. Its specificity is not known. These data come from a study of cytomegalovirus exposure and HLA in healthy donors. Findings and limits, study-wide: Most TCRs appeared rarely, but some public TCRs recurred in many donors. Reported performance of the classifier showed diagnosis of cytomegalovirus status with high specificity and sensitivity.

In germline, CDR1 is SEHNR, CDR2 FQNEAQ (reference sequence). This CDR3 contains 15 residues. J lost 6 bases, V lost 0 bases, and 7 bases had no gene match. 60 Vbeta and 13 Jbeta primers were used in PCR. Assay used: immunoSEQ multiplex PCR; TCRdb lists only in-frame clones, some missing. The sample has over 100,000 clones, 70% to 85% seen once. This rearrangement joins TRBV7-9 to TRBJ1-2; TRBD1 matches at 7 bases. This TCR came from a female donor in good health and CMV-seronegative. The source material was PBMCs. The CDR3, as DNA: TGTGCCAGCAGCTTAGCTGGACAGGTACTAAATGGCTACACCTTC. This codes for CASSLAGQVLNGYTF.